Below, one T cell receptor beta chain is given with its context. Sequencing used immunoSEQ multiplex PCR; TCRdb keeps in-frame clones, though not all of them. Among approximately 270,000 clones listed, 80% to 90% were seen once. These data originate in a study of cytomegalovirus exposure and HLA in healthy donors. The V gene's germline CDR1 is SNHLY and CDR2 FYNNEI. V shed 10 bases and J shed 8 bases, with 18 bases lying between them. This CDR3 contains 14 residues. The rearrangement uses TRBV2 and TRBJ1-6; possible D gene TRBD1, 6 bases. The sample consisted of PBMCs. The clonotype originates from a woman aged 18-29 years in good health and CMV-seronegative. The CDR3 bases are TGTGCCATCGGTACAGGGCGTGGGCATTCACCCCTCCACTTT. This sequence encodes CAIGTGRGHSPLHF.